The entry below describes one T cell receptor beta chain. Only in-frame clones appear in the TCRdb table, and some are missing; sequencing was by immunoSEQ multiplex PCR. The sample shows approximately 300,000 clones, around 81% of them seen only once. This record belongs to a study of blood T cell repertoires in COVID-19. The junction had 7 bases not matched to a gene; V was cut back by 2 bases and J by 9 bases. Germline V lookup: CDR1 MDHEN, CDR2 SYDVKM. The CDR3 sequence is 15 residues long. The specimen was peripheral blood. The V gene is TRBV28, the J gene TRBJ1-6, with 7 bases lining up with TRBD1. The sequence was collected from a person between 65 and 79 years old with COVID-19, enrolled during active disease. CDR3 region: CASSLGYRGGSPLHF. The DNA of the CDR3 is TGTGCCAGCAGTTTAGGGTACAGGGGTGGTTCACCCCTCCACTTT.